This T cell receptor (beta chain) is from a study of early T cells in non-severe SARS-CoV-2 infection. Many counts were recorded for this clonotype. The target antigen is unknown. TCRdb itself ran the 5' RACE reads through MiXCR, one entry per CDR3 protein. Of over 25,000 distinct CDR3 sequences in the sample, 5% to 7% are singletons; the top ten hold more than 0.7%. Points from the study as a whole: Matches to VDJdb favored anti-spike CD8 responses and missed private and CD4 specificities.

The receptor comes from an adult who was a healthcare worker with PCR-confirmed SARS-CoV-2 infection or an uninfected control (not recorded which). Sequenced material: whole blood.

For the CDR3, the DNA is TGTGCCAGCAGTTCCCTCTCGACAGGGACCTATGGCTACACCTTC. Translated: CASSSLSTGTYGYTF. The chain uses TRBV28 and TRBJ1-2; 7 positions agree with TRBD1. CDR1 and CDR2 (germline): MDHEN, SYDVKM. This CDR3 contains 15 residues. V was pared by 4 bases and J by 4 bases, with 9 bases of the junction left unmatched.